The 6 T cell receptor beta chains given below trace back to one sample, sequenced in a study of T cell responses to AZD1222 COVID-19 vaccine. The protocol was immunoSEQ multiplex PCR, while the TCRdb copy is restricted to in-frame clones and leaves out a portion. The data show some 130,000 clones, with 85% to 95% seen just once and about 5.1% held by the top ten. The input for sequencing was peripheral blood, taken on day 0 of AZD1222 vaccination. These receptors originate from an adult in good health.

CDR3 DNA sequence: TGCGCCAGCAGCTCCCTATGGGCGAACACTGAAGCTTTCTTT. This gives the protein CASSSLWANTEAFF. This chain uses TRBV5-1 with TRBJ1-1; unclear D gene. The germline V gene has CDR1 SGHRS and CDR2 YFSETQ. V was shortened by 3 bases and J by 1 base, with 10 bases between the two germline ends. The CDR3 consists of 14 residues.

The chain couples TRBV27 to TRBJ2-1, with TRBD1 matching 8 bases. With 5 bases clipped from V and 0 bases from J, the junction kept 6 bases outside the gene matches. CDR3 length: 16 residues. The germline V gene encodes CDR1 MNHEY and CDR2 SMNVEV (reference sequence). The CDR3 spells CASSPRTGSSYNEQFF. DNA of the CDR3: TGTGCCAGCAGTCCTCGGACAGGGAGCTCCTACAATGAGCAGTTCTTC.

The chain carries TRBV5-1 and TRBJ1-4; D not certain. Germline V gives CDR1 SGHRS, CDR2 YFSETQ. CDR3 size: 13 residues. V was pared by 5 bases and J by 2 bases, with 7 bases between. Here the CDR3 DNA reads TGCGCCAGCAGAGGTGATACTAATGAAAAACTGTTTTTT. Protein product: CASRGDTNEKLFF.

The chain is built from TRBV7-9 and TRBJ1-1; D is unclear. CDR1 is SEHNR and CDR2 is FQNEAQ in the germline V gene (reference sequence). The CDR3 extends over 14 amino acids. The germline V and J ends were trimmed by 5 bases and 0 bases, with 10 bases remaining between them. The CDR3 sequence: CASSKTSLNTEAFF. The DNA for the CDR3 is TGTGCCAGCAGCAAAACCAGTCTGAACACTGAAGCTTTCTTT.

This chain connects TRBV10-1 to TRBJ2-7; 7 bases map to TRBD2. There are 14 residues in the CDR3. Germline V gives CDR1 WNHNN, CDR2 SYGVQD (reference sequence). Germline trimming cut 5 bases from V and 5 bases from J; bases unmatched to any gene: 9. CDR3 amino acids: CASSSGRYSDEQYF. The CDR3 coding sequence is TGCGCCAGCAGTTCCGGGAGGTATAGCGACGAGCAGTACTTC.

This clone was observed a single time. The chain carries TRBV6-6 and TRBJ2-3; TRBD1 matches 9 bases. This CDR3 has 15 residues. With V trimmed by 2 bases and J by 3 bases, 3 bases remained unmatched. Germline lookup yields CDR1 MNHNY and CDR2 SVGAGI (reference sequence). The CDR3 is CASSYVGTGTDTQYF. CDR3 in DNA: TGTGCCAGCAGTTACGTGGGGACAGGGACAGATACGCAGTATTTT.